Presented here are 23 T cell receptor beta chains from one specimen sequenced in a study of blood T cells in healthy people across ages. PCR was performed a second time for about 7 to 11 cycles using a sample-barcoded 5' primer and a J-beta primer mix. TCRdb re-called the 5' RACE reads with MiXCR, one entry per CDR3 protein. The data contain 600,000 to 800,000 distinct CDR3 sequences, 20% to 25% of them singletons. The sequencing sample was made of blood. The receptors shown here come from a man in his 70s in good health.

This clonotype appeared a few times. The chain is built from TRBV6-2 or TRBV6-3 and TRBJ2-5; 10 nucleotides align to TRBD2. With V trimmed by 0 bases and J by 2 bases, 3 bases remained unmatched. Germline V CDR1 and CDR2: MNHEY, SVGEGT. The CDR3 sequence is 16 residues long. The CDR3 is CASSYSRTSGQETQYF. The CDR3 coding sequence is TGTGCCAGCAGTTACTCCCGGACTAGCGGACAAGAGACCCAGTACTTC.

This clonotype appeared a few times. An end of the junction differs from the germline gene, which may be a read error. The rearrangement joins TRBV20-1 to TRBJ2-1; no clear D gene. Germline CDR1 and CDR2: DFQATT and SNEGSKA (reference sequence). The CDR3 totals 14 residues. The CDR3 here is CSARAQRSFNEQFF. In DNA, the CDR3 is TGCAGTGCTAGGGCGCAGCGCTCCTTCAATGAGCAGTTCTTC.

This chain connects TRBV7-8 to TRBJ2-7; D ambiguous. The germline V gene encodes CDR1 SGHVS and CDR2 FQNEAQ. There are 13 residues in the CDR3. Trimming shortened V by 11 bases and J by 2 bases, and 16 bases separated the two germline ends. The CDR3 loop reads CASRPRATYEQYF. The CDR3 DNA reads TGTGCCTCACGGCCTAGAGCCACCTACGAGCAGTACTTC.

CDR3 region: CASSLATSAYEQYF. The DNA of the CDR3 is TGTGCCAGCAGTTTGGCGACTAGCGCATACGAGCAGTACTTC. The chain employs TRBV28 and TRBJ2-7; 8 bases map to TRBD2. CDR1 and CDR2 from the germline V gene are MDHEN and SYDVKM. This CDR3 region has 14 residues. Trimming removed 3 bases from V and 4 bases from J; junction bases left unmatched: 5.

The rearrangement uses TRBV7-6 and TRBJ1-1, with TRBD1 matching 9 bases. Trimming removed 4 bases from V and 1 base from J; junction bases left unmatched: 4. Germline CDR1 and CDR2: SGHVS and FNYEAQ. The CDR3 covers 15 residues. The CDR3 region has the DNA TGTGCCAGCAGCTCCAGACAGGGGGAGAACACTGAAGCTTTCTTT. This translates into CASSSRQGENTEAFF.

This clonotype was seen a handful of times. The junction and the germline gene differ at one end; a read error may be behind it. The CDR3 nucleotides read TGTGCCAGCAGGAGCACGACCGGGGACGAGCAATACTTC. This sequence encodes CASRSTTGDEQYF. The gene calls are TRBV28 and TRBJ2-7; D is perhaps TRBD1 or TRBD2 (5 bases each). The CDR3 has 13 residues. The germline gives CDR1 MDHEN, CDR2 SYDVKM. Full variable domain (rest looked up from reference TRBV28 and TRBJ2-7): DVKVTQSSRYLVKRTGEKVFLECVQDMDHENMFWYRQDPGLGLRLIYFSYDVKMKEKGDIPEGYSVSREKKERFSLILESASTNQTSMYLCASRSTTGDEQYFGPGTRLTVT.

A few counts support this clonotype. The CDR3: CSVVTSGSSTDTQYF. In nucleotides, the CDR3 is TGCAGCGTTGTTACTAGCGGGTCTAGCACAGATACGCAGTATTTT. J is TRBJ2-3 and V is TRBV29-1; 9 nucleotides line up with TRBD2. V trimming: 4 bases; J trimming: 0 bases; junction bases outside the gene matches: 5. This CDR3 comprises 15 residues. The V gene's germline CDR1 is SQVTM and CDR2 ANQGSEA.

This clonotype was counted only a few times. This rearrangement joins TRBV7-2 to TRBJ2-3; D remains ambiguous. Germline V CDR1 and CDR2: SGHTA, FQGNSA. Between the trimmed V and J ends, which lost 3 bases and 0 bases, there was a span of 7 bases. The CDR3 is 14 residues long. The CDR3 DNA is TGTGCCAGCAGCTTCCACAGTAGCACAGATACGCAGTATTTT. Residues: CASSFHSSTDTQYF.

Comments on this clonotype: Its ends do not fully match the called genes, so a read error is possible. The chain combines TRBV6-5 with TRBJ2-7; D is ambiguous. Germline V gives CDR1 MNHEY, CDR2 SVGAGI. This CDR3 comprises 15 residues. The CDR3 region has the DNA TGTGCCAGCAGTTACGGTCTAAGCAACTACTACGAGCAGCACTTC. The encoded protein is CASSYGLSNYYEQHF.

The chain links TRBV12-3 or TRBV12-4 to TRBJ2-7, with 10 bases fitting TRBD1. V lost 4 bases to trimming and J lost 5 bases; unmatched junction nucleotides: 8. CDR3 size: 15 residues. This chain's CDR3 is CASSSPDRGRDEQYF. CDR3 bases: TGTGCCAGCAGTTCCCCGGACAGGGGGAGGGACGAGCAGTACTTC.

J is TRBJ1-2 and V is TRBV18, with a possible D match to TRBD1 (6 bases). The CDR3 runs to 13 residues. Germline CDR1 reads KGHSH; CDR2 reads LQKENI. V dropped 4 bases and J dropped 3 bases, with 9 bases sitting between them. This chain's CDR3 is CASSQQGYYGYTF. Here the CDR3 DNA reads TGTGCCAGCTCACAACAGGGCTACTATGGCTACACCTTC.

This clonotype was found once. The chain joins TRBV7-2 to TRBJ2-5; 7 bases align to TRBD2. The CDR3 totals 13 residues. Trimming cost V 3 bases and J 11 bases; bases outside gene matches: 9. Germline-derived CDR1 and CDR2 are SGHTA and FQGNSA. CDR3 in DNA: TGTGCCAGCAGCTTGGAGCGGGACCCAGAGCAGTACTTC. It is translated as CASSLERDPEQYF.

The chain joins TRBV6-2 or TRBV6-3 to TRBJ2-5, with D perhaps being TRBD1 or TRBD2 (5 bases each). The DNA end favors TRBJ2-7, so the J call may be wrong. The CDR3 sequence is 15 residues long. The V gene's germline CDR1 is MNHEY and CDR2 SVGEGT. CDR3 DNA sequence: TGTGCCAGCAGCCCGGACATCTTCGGAGGCTACGAGCAGTACTTC. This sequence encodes CASSPDIFGGYEQYF.

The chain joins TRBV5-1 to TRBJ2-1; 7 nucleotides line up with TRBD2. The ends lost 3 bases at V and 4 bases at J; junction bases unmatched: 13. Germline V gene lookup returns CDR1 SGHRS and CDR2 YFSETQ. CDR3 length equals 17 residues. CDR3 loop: CASSSLGLAENYNEQFF. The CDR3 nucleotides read TGCGCCAGCAGCTCCCTGGGGCTAGCGGAAAATTACAATGAGCAGTTCTTC.

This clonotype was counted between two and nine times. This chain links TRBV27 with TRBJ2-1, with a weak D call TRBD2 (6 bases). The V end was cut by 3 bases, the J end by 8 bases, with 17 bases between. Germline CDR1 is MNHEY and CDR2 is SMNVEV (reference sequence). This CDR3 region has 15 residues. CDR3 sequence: CASSFTGESRDEQFF. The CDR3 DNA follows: TGTGCCAGCAGTTTTACGGGAGAGTCCAGGGATGAGCAGTTCTTC.

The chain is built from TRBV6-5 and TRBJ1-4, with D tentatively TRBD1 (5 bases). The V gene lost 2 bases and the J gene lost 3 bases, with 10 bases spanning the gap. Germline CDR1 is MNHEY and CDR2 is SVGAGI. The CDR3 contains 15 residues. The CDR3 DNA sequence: TGTGCCAGCAGTTACGGGACGGCTCCTAATGAAAAACTGTTTTTT. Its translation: CASSYGTAPNEKLFF.

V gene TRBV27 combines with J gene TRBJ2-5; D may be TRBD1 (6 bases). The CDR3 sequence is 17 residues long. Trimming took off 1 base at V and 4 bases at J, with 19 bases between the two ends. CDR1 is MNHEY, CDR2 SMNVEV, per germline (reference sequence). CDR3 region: CASSLFPQGQRGETQYF. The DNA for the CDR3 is TGTGCCAGCAGTTTATTTCCCCAGGGGCAACGAGGAGAGACCCAGTACTTC.

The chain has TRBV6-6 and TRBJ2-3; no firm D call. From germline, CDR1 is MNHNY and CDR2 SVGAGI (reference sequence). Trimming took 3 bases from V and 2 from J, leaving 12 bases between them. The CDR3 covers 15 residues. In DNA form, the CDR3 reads TGTGCCAGCAGTTATGAACGACCCCACACAGATACGCAGTATTTT. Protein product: CASSYERPHTDTQYF.

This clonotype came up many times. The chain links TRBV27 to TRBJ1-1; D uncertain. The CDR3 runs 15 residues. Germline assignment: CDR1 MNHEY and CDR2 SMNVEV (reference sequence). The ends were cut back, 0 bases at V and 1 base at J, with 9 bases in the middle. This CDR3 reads CASSLSAAKNTEAFF. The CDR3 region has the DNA TGTGCCAGCAGTTTATCGGCAGCAAAGAACACTGAAGCTTTCTTT.

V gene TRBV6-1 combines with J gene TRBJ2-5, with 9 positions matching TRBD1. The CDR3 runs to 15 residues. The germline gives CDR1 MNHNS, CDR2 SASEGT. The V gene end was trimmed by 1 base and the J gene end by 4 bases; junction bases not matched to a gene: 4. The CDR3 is CASSEGDRVRETQYF. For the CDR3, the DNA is TGTGCCAGCAGTGAAGGGGACAGGGTTCGAGAGACCCAGTACTTC.

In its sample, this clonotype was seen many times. The CDR3 reads CASSPLQGNWQTQYF. In DNA, the CDR3 is TGTGCCAGCAGCCCATTACAGGGAAATTGGCAGACCCAGTACTTC. The rearrangement links TRBV4-2 to TRBJ2-5; the D gene is possibly TRBD1 (6 bases). Trimming took 4 bases from V and 6 from J, leaving 18 bases between them. CDR1 is LGHNA and CDR2 is YNFKEQ in the germline V gene. CDR3 length: 15 amino acids.

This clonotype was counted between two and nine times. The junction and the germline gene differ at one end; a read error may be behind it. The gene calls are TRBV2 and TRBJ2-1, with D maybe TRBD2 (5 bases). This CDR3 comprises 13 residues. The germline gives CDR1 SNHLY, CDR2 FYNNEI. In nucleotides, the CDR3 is TGCGCCAGCGGATTTGCAAGAGACAATGAGCAGTTCTTC. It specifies CASGFARDNEQFF.

The CDR3 bases are TGTGCCAGCAGCCAACTTACTAGCCCCGGGGAGCTGTTTTTT. Translating gives CASSQLTSPGELFF. The chain combines TRBV3-1 with TRBJ2-2; TRBD2 might be the D (6 bases). V was clipped by 2 bases and J by 6 bases, with 10 bases between them. This CDR3 comprises 14 residues. Germline V CDR1 and CDR2: LGHDT, YNNKEL (reference sequence).